These 21 T cell receptor beta chains share one sample of origin, sequenced in a study of T cell repertoires in cytomegalovirus infection. TCRdb analysed the reads with MiXCR anew, one entry per CDR3 protein. The profile covers some 220,000 distinct CDR3 sequences, with over 9% appearing a single time and 1.5% to 2% taken by the ten largest. The specimen sequenced was PBMCs. These receptors were taken from a human donor in good health (CMV status not recorded). Some clones in this sample may be carry-over from other donors' samples.

This clonotype has just a few counts. J is TRBJ2-7 and V is TRBV11-3; TRBD2 matches 7 bases. Trimming cost V 2 bases and J 1 base; bases outside gene matches: 5. The CDR3 spans 15 residues. Germline V gene lookup returns CDR1 SGHNT and CDR2 YENEEA. CDR3 sequence: CASSLSQAGSYEQYF. CDR3 nucleotides: TGTGCCAGCAGCTTATCTCAAGCGGGGTCCTACGAGCAGTACTTC.

The rearrangement uses TRBV4-3 and TRBJ2-1; 9 bases map to TRBD2. Trimming took 3 bases from V and 7 from J; bases not matched to a gene: 19. The CDR3 spans 19 residues. Germline V gene sequence: CDR1 LGHNA, CDR2 YSLEER. The DNA for the CDR3 is TGCGCCAGCAGCCACACCCTGCCGGGCGGGGGGGCCGGTCGGAATGAGCAGTTCTTC. Its protein is CASSHTLPGGGAGRNEQFF.

The table lists this clonotype with many counts. The V call is TRBV10-3, the J call TRBJ1-5; a possible D gene is TRBD1 (5 bases). CDR1 and CDR2 from the germline V gene are ENHRY and SYGVKD. This CDR3 comprises 17 residues. Trimming left V 10 bases short and J 4 bases short, with 26 bases between. This CDR3 is CASQADWDGLTNQPQHF. The DNA of the CDR3 is TGTGCCAGTCAAGCGGACTGGGACGGTTTAACGAATCAGCCCCAGCATTTT.

There are a few counts of this clonotype. The J gene is TRBJ1-4, the V gene TRBV4-3, with D hard to call. V gave up 1 base and J gave up 8 bases, with 23 bases separating them. Germline loops: CDR1 LGHNA, CDR2 YSLEER. The CDR3 extends over 18 amino acids. CDR3 bases: TGCGCCAGCAGCCAAGTGGAGTCTGCCAACCGTGTTGGCGAAAAACTGTTTTTT. Its protein is CASSQVESANRVGEKLFF.

The chain combines TRBV20-1 with TRBJ2-3; D possibly corresponds to TRBD2 (5 bases). V was clipped by 4 bases and J by 5 bases, with 25 bases between them. This CDR3 is 17 amino acids long. Germline V gene lookup returns CDR1 DFQATT and CDR2 SNEGSKA (reference sequence). The CDR3 spells CSATGRALRGVGDTQYF. The DNA of the CDR3 is TGCAGTGCTACGGGAAGGGCACTCCGCGGAGTGGGAGATACGCAGTATTTT.

This clonotype occurred a few times. The chain recombines TRBV12-3 or TRBV12-4 with TRBJ1-1, with D perhaps TRBD1 (6 bases). The CDR3 extends over 14 amino acids. V shed 6 bases and J shed 2 bases, with 13 bases lying between them. This CDR3 is CASSPPDSNTEAFF. Here the CDR3 DNA reads TGTGCCAGCAGCCCTCCGGACAGTAACACTGAAGCTTTCTTT.

This clonotype was picked up many times. The chain is built from TRBV7-2 and TRBJ2-2; D remains ambiguous. Germline V gene sequence: CDR1 SGHTA, CDR2 FQGNSA. V lost 0 bases and J 4 bases, leaving 6 bases between the germline ends. The CDR3 loop spans 14 amino acids. The CDR3 nucleotides read TGTGCCAGCAGCTTAGCGTTGTCCACCGGGGAGCTGTTTTTT. Translation: CASSLALSTGELFF.

This clonotype occurred many times. The chain joins TRBV28 to TRBJ1-1; D might be TRBD1 (5 bases). The CDR3 contains 14 residues. Germline CDR1 MDHEN, CDR2 SYDVKM. Trimming stripped 6 bases from V and 0 bases from J, with 11 bases between. The CDR3 region is CASRAGRLNTEAFF. DNA for the CDR3: TGTGCCAGCAGGGCGGGACGGTTGAACACTGAAGCTTTCTTT.

This clonotype was observed many times. The rearrangement uses TRBV19 and TRBJ1-1; D unresolved. V was pared by 1 base and J by 1 base, with 7 bases between. The CDR3 has 14 residues. Germline V gene lookup returns CDR1 LNHDA and CDR2 SQIVND (reference sequence). The CDR3 DNA reads TGTGCCAGTAGTATAGTTTCCCAGAACACTGAAGCTTTCTTT. Amino acid sequence: CASSIVSQNTEAFF.

This clonotype was seen ten or more times. The chain links TRBV7-2 to TRBJ2-7; 7 nucleotides match TRBD1. The CDR3 has 14 amino acids. Germline CDR1 and CDR2: SGHTA and FQGNSA. Losses at the gene ends were 4 bases for V and 5 bases for J; bases not matched to a gene: 8. In nucleotides, the CDR3 is TGTGCCAGCAGCTCCAGGGGGTCCTGGAACGAGCAGTACTTC. Its protein product is CASSSRGSWNEQYF.

This chain joins TRBV7-6 and TRBJ2-5; 14 bases are a match to TRBD2. The CDR3 contains 17 residues. Germline V gene data show CDR1 as SGHVS and CDR2 as FNYEAQ. V lost 5 bases and J lost 4; bases outside the gene matches: 9. The CDR3 DNA reads as TGTGCCAGCAGCCCTACGGGACTAGCGGGAGTTGGAGAGACCCAGTACTTC. Residues: CASSPTGLAGVGETQYF.

The chain employs TRBV29-1 and TRBJ2-2; D ambiguous. CDR3 size: 12 residues. The V and J ends lost 4 bases and 6 bases respectively, with 9 bases between them. In germline, CDR1 is SQVTM, CDR2 ANQGSEA. The CDR3 here is CSVGWIPGELFF. The DNA of the CDR3 is TGCAGCGTTGGGTGGATCCCCGGGGAGCTGTTTTTT.

This chain uses TRBV28 with TRBJ2-3; either TRBD1 or TRBD2 may supply D (6 bases each). The CDR3 is made up of 15 amino acids. The ends were cut back, 5 bases at V and 1 base at J, with 13 bases in the middle. Germline-derived CDR1 and CDR2 are MDHEN and SYDVKM. CDR3 DNA: TGTGCCAGCAGTGTTCCGGGGGCGGGCACAGATACGCAGTATTTT. It encodes CASSVPGAGTDTQYF.

At least ten counts were recorded for this clonotype. This chain connects TRBV7-2 to TRBJ2-1, with 10 bases fitting TRBD2. V shed 5 bases, J shed 11 bases, and the junction held 21 bases outside the gene matches. Germline CDR1 reads SGHTA; CDR2 reads FQGNSA. The CDR3 is 18 residues long. The CDR3 loop is CASSQLGRRLAGVSKQFF. The CDR3 DNA follows: TGTGCCAGCAGCCAGCTCGGGAGAAGGCTAGCGGGAGTAAGTAAGCAGTTCTTC.

This clonotype was seen repeatedly, ten times or more. The V call is TRBV12-3 or TRBV12-4, the J call TRBJ1-5; 8 nucleotides align to TRBD1. V lost 0 bases to trimming and J lost 4 bases; unmatched junction nucleotides: 2. There are 15 residues in the CDR3. DNA for the CDR3: TGTGCCAGCAGTTTAGCCAGGGGGCGGAATCAGCCCCAGCATTTT. It codes for CASSLARGRNQPQHF.

This clonotype was counted a few times. For the CDR3, the DNA is TGTGCCAGCAGTTACAAGGGACTATCTGGAAACACCATATATTTT. This translates into CASSYKGLSGNTIYF. The rearrangement links TRBV6-5 to TRBJ1-3, with D tentatively TRBD1 (5 bases). This CDR3 region has 15 residues. V lost 2 bases and J 1 base, leaving 9 bases between the germline ends. Per the germline V gene, CDR1 is MNHEY and CDR2 is SVGAGI.

This clonotype was observed at least ten times. The chain recombines TRBV6-5 with TRBJ2-2; D might be TRBD2 (6 bases). Trimming stripped 2 bases from V and 2 bases from J, with 15 bases between. Germline V gene data show CDR1 as MNHEY and CDR2 as SVGAGI. CDR3 size: 17 residues. CDR3 nucleotide sequence: TGTGCCAGCAGTTACAGCCCCGGGACTCTAAACACCGGGGAGCTGTTTTTT. Encoded protein: CASSYSPGTLNTGELFF.

Many counts were recorded for this clonotype. The chain has TRBV12-3 or TRBV12-4 and TRBJ2-2; no clear D gene. Between the trimmed V and J ends, which lost 7 bases and 3 bases, there was a span of 15 bases. The CDR3 totals 15 residues. CDR3 loop: CASTAKAPDTGELFF. The CDR3 nucleotides are TGTGCCAGCACCGCGAAGGCACCCGACACCGGGGAGCTGTTTTTT.

V gene TRBV7-2 combines with J gene TRBJ1-6, with 7 bases fitting TRBD1. CDR1 and CDR2 (germline): SGHTA, FQGNSA. This CDR3 comprises 15 residues. V was clipped by 5 bases and J by 7 bases; unmatched bases: 8. CDR3 DNA sequence: TGTGCCAGCAGCCCCCAGACAGGGAGCAATTCACCCCTCCACTTT. Translating gives CASSPQTGSNSPLHF.

This clonotype was counted many times. The J gene is TRBJ2-5, the V gene TRBV19; 7 bases line up with TRBD2. The CDR3 contains 16 residues. The germline V gene has CDR1 LNHDA and CDR2 SQIVND (reference sequence). V was pared by 3 bases and J by 4 bases, with 11 bases of the junction left unmatched. Written as DNA, the CDR3 is TGTGCCAGTAGTATTGGTGGACTATCGGGAGGAGAGACCCAGTACTTC. Its protein product is CASSIGGLSGGETQYF.

The chain has TRBV5-1 and TRBJ2-3; TRBD1 might be the D (5 bases). The CDR3 runs 15 residues. CDR1 is SGHRS, CDR2 YFSETQ, per germline. Deletions cut 1 base from V and 1 base from J, with 10 bases between. Written as DNA, the CDR3 is TGCGCCAGCAGCTTGCACGGACATGGCACAGATACGCAGTATTTT. This sequence encodes CASSLHGHGTDTQYF.